The source of this T cell receptor (beta chain) is a study of blood T cells in healthy people across ages. Study-level points and caveats: Age showed a roughly linear inverse relationship with TCR beta diversity per million T cells. Researchers report that TCR beta diversity correlated strongly with naive T cell percentage.

Using a J-beta primer mix together with a sample-barcoded 5' primer, a second PCR was run for roughly 7 to 11 cycles. Each cDNA molecule carried a tag from a template-switch adaptor that contained 12 random nucleotides. TCRdb used MiXCR to reprocess the 5' RACE reads, holding one entry per CDR3 protein. The sample consists of approximately 670,000 distinct CDR3 sequences, around 38% of them appearing once. With regard to this clonotype: Its antigen is unidentified.

Germline V gene data show CDR1 as SGHNT and CDR2 as YYREEE (reference sequence). Trimming took off 0 bases at V and 6 bases at J, with 22 bases between the two ends. CDR3 length equals 18 residues. The sample consisted of blood. The origin of this receptor is an elderly man in good health. The chain has TRBV5-4 and TRBJ2-1, with D unresolved. CDR3 DNA: TGTGCCAGCAGCTTGGGGATGGGCGTATCCGGATATATCAATGAGCAGTTCTTC. It is translated as CASSLGMGVSGYINEQFF.